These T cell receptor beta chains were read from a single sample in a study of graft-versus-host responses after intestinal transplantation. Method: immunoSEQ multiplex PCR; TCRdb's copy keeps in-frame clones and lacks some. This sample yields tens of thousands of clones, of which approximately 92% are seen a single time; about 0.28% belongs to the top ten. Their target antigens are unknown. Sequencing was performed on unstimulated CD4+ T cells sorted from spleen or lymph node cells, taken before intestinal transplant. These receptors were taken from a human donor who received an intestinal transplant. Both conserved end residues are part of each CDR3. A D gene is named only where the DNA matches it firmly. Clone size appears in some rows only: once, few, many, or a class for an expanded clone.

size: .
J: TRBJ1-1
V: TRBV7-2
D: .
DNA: TGTGCCAGCAGCCCCGGGAACATGAACACTGAAGCTTTCTTT
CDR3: CASSPGNMNTEAFF

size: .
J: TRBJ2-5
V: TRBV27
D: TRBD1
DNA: TGTGCCAGCAGTTTATTTGTTTCGGGGACAGGGTGGCAGACCCAGTACTTC
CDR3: CASSLFVSGTGWQTQYF

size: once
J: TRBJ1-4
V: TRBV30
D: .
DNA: TGTGCCTGGAGTCCCGGGGGATTAGGGGGTGAAAAACTGTTTTTT
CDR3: CAWSPGGLGGEKLFF

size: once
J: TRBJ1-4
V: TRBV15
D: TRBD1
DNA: TGTGCCACCCAGCGGCCGGGACAGGGATGGACTAATGAAAAACTGTTTTTT
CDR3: CATQRPGQGWTNEKLFF

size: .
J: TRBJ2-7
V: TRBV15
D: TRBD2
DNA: TGTGCCACCAGCAGGTCGACTAGCGGGAAGGACGAGCAGTACTTC
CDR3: CATSRSTSGKDEQYF

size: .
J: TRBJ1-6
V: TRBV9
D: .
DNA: TGTGCCAGCAGCGTAGGAGACAATTCACCCCTCCACTTT
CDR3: CASSVGDNSPLHF

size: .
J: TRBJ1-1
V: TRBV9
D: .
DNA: TGTGCCAGCAGCGTGATGAGAAACACTGAAGCTTTCTTT
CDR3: CASSVMRNTEAFF

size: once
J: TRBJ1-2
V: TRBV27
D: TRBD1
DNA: TGTGCCAGCAGTTCTACAGGGGAGGGGAACTATGGCTACACCTTC
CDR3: CASSSTGEGNYGYTF

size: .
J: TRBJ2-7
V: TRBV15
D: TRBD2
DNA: TGTGCCATCAGCAGAGATTCCGGGAGGGATACCTACGAGCAGTACTTC
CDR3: CAISRDSGRDTYEQYF

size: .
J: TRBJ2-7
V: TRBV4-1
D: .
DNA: TGCGCCAGCAGCCAAGATTCGGTATTCTACGAGCAGTACTTC
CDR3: CASSQDSVFYEQYF

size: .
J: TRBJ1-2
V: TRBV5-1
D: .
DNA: TGCGCCAGCAGCTTGGGGGACTCTGGCTACACCTTC
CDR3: CASSLGDSGYTF

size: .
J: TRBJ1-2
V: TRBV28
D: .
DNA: TGTGCCAGCAGTTTATTAGAGTATGGCTACACCTTC
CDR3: CASSLLEYGYTF

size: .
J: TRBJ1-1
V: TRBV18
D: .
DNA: TGTGCCAGCTCACCATTCCTAGGGCAGCTGAACACTGAAGCTTTCTTT
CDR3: CASSPFLGQLNTEAFF

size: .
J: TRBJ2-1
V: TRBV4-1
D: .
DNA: TGCGCCAGCAGCCAGAGACGGGAAAGCTACAATGAGCAGTTCTTC
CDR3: CASSQRRESYNEQFF

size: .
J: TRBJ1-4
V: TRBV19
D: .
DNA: TGTGCCAGTAGTACTACAGGAGTAACTAATGAAAAACTGTTTTTT
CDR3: CASSTTGVTNEKLFF

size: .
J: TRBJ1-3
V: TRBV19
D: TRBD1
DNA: TGTGCCAGTAGTACCACTTGGCGGGACAGACGAAACACCATATATTTT
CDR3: CASSTTWRDRRNTIYF

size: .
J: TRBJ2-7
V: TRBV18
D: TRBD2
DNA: TGTGCCAGCTCACCGGGGGGGAACTCCTACGAGCAGTACTTC
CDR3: CASSPGGNSYEQYF

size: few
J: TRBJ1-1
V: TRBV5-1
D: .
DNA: TGCGCCAGCAGTTGGCAGCCGGACAAGAACACTGAAGCTTTCTTT
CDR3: CASSWQPDKNTEAFF

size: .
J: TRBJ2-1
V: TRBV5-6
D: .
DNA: TGTGCCAGCAGCTTGAGAGCCGGGACGGAGACCTACAATGAGCAGTTCTTC
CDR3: CASSLRAGTETYNEQFF

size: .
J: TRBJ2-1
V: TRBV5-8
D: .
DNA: TGTGCCAGCAGCTCAACCTCAGGGAGTCGGACTGCCCGAGAGCAGTTCTTC
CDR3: CASSSTSGSRTAREQFF

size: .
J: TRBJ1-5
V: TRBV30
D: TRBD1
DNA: TGTGCCTGGAGTCCCCCCGGGACAGGGATGAGTCAGCCCCAGCATTTT
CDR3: CAWSPPGTGMSQPQHF

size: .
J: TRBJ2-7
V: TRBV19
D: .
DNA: TGTGCCAGTAGAGGGACCTACGAGCAGTACTTC
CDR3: CASRGTYEQYF

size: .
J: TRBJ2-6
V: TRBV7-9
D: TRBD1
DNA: TGTGCCAGCAGCACCGGGACAGGGGGCACCGGGGCCAACGTCCTGACTTTC
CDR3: CASSTGTGGTGANVLTF

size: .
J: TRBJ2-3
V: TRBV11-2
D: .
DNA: TGTGCCAGCAGCGACGGGAGTAGAACAGATACGCAGTATTTT
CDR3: CASSDGSRTDTQYF

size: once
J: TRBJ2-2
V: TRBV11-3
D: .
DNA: TGTGCCAGCAGCCCCGACAGGAAGGGTGCCGGGGAGCTGTTTTTT
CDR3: CASSPDRKGAGELFF

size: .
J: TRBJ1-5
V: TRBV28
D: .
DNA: TGTGCCAGCAGTTTGGGCAATCAGCCCCAGCATTTT
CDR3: CASSLGNQPQHF

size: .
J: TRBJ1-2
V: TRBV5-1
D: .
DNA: TGCGCCAGCAGCTTAACAGGACCCCCCTATGGCTACACCTTC
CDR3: CASSLTGPPYGYTF

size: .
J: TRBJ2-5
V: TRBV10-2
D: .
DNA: TGCGCCAGCTCGTGGGAAACCCAGTACTTC
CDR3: CASSWETQYF

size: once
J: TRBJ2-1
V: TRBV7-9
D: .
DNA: TGTGCCAGCAGCTTAGCGGGAGACTACAATGAGCAGTTCTTC
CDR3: CASSLAGDYNEQFF

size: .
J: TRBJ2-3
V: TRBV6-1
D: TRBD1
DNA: TGTGCCAGCAGTGTGACAGGGCGTACCGGCGCAGATACGCAGTATTTT
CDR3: CASSVTGRTGADTQYF

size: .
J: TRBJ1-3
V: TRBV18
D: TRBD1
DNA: TGTGCCAGCTCACCTTCGGGACAGGCCCTATTAAGCTCTGGAAACACCATATATTTT
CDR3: CASSPSGQALLSSGNTIYF

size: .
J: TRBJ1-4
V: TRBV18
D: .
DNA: TGTGCCAGCTCCCAGGTGGGGCTAGCTAATGAAAAACTGTTTTTT
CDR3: CASSQVGLANEKLFF

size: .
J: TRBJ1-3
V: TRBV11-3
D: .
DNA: TGTGCCAGCAGCTCGGACAGCTCTGGAAACACCATATATTTT
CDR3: CASSSDSSGNTIYF

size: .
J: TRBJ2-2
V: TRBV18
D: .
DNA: TGTGCCAGCTCATCCCGGGTTACCAACACCGGGGAGCTGTTTTTT
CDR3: CASSSRVTNTGELFF

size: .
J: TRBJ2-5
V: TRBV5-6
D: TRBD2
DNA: TGTGCCAGCAGTCCTTCCGGGACTAGCGGGGAGACCCAGTACTTC
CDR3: CASSPSGTSGETQYF

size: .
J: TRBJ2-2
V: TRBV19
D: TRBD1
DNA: TGTGCCAGTAGTACCTTAAGGGACAGTATTTTGTCCGGGGAGCTGTTTTTT
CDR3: CASSTLRDSILSGELFF

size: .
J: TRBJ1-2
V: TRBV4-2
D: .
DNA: TGTGCCAGCAGCCAAGATTCAGGATTGTATGGCTACACCTTC
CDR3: CASSQDSGLYGYTF

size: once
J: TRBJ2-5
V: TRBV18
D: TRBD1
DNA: TGTGCCAGCTCACCAGACAGGGTTCGTATAGAGACCCAGTACTTC
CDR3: CASSPDRVRIETQYF

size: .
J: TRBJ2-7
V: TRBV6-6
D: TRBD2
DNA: TGTGCCAGCAGTTTGGGGACTAGCAGAGCCTACGAGCAGTACTTC
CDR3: CASSLGTSRAYEQYF

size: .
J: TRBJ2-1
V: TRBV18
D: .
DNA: TGTGCCAGCTCACCACAGGGTCCAGCCTACAATGAGCAGTTCTTC
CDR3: CASSPQGPAYNEQFF

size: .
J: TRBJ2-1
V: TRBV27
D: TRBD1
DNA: TGTGCCAGCAGTGACCGTGACAGGGTCTACAATGAGCAGTTCTTC
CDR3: CASSDRDRVYNEQFF

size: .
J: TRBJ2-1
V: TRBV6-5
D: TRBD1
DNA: TGTGCCAGCAGTTACTCTGGGGGACAGGTGGACAATGAGCAGTTCTTC
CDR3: CASSYSGGQVDNEQFF

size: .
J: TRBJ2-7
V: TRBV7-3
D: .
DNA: TGTGCCAGCAGCTTAAGACCGACAGGCTACGAGCAGTACTTC
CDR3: CASSLRPTGYEQYF